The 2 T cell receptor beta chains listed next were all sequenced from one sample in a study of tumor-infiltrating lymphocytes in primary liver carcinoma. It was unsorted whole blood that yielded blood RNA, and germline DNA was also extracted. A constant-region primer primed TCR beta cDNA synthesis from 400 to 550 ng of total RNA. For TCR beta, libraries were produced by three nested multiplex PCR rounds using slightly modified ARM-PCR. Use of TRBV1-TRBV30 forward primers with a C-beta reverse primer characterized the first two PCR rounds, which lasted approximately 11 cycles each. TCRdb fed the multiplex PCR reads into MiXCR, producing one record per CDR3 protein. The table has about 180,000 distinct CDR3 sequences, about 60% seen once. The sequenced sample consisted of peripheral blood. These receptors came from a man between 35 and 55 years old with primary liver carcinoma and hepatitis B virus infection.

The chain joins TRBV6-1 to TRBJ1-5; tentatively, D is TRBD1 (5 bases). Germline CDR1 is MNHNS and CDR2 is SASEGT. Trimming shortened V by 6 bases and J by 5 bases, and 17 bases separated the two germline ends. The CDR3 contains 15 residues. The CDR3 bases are TGTGCCAGCAGCGAATTAGGGACGCCCCATCAGCCCCAGCATTTT. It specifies CASSELGTPHQPQHF.

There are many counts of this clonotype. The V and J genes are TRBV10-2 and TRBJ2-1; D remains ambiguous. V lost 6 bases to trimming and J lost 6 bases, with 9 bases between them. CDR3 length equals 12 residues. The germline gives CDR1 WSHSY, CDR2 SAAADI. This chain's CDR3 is CASSKNRNEQFF. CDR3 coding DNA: TGCGCCAGCAGCAAGAACCGCAATGAGCAGTTCTTC.